Following are 17 T cell receptor beta chains from one sample sequenced in a study of OX40 agonist ivuxolimab in advanced cancers. Here immunoSEQ multiplex PCR was the method, and the copy in TCRdb shows in-frame clones only, minus some. In the table there are 20,000 to 25,000 clones, 70% to 90% of which are singletons. Sequenced material: CD4+ or CD8+ T cells sorted from blood, taken in a trial of the OX40 agonist ivuxolimab. The receptors stem from an adult with an advanced solid tumor such as melanoma, head and neck, liver or kidney cancer.

This chain joins TRBV11-2 and TRBJ2-2; no clear D gene. The CDR3 runs to 14 residues. The germline gives CDR1 SGHAT, CDR2 FQNNGV. V lost 1 base and J lost 0, with 3 bases in between. CDR3 residues: CASSLVPNTGELFF. DNA for the CDR3: TGTGCCAGCAGCTTAGTCCCGAACACCGGGGAGCTGTTTTTT. Drawing the rest from reference TRBV11-2 and TRBJ2-2, the complete variable domain is EAGVAQSPRYKIIEKRQSVAFWCNPISGHATLYWYQQILGQGPKLLIQFQNNGVVDDSQLPKDRFSAERLKGVDSTLKIQPAKLEDSAVYLCASSLVPNTGELFFGEGSRLTVL.

The V call is TRBV21-1, the J call TRBJ1-5. TRBV21-1 is marked as a pseudogene. The CDR3 consists of 15 residues. The CDR3 loop reads CASSTPRGANQPQHF. The CDR3 region has the DNA TGTGCCAGCAGCACCCCGCGGGGGGCGAATCAGCCCCAGCATTTT.

The gene calls are TRBV27 and TRBJ2-3; 11 bases match TRBD2. This CDR3 is 17 amino acids long. J gave up 1 base and V 2 bases, and 5 bases lay outside the gene matches. Germline V gene lookup returns CDR1 MNHEY and CDR2 SMNVEV (reference sequence). The CDR3, as DNA: TGTGCCAGCAGTTTAAATTTACTAGCGGGGGGCACAGATACGCAGTATTTT. It encodes CASSLNLLAGGTDTQYF.

J is TRBJ2-1 and V is TRBV4-2, with 8 bases that match TRBD1. Germline V CDR1 and CDR2: LGHNA, YNFKEQ. There are 15 residues in the CDR3. Trimming cost V 7 bases and J 0 bases; bases outside gene matches: 5. The CDR3 DNA follows: TGTGCCAGCAACCAGGGGGCCTTCTCCTACAATGAGCAGTTCTTC. Translated: CASNQGAFSYNEQFF.

The chain recombines TRBV2 with TRBJ2-1; the D call may be TRBD1 or TRBD2 (5 bases each). V shed 6 bases and J shed 5 bases, with 17 bases lying between them. CDR1 and CDR2 from the germline V gene are SNHLY and FYNNEI. The CDR3 runs 15 residues. The CDR3 nucleotides read TGTGCCAGCAGCGACCCCGGGACCCATAACAATGAGCAGTTCTTC. Translated: CASSDPGTHNNEQFF.

This clone showed up just once. CDR3 bases: TGTGCCAGCAGCCTTGGGGGGTCCTACAATGAGCAGTTCTTC. Protein product: CASSLGGSYNEQFF. The V and J genes are TRBV4-2 and TRBJ2-1; perhaps TRBD2 as D (6 bases). CDR1 LGHNA and CDR2 YNFKEQ come from the germline V gene. V lost 4 bases to trimming and J lost 1 base, with 8 bases between them. The CDR3 is 14 amino acids.

The chain combines TRBV4-2 with TRBJ2-3; 9 nucleotides align to TRBD2. The CDR3 consists of 17 residues. Germline V gives CDR1 LGHNA, CDR2 YNFKEQ. V shed 0 bases, J shed 4 bases, and the junction held 8 bases outside the gene matches. In DNA, the CDR3 is TGTGCCAGCAGCCAAGAATCGGGCGGGGGGGCCCCAGATACGCAGTATTTT. Protein sequence: CASSQESGGGAPDTQYF.

Within the sample, this clone is medium-sized. The chain is built from TRBV27 and TRBJ2-2; a possible D gene is TRBD2 (5 bases). Germline assignment: CDR1 MNHEY and CDR2 SMNVEV (reference sequence). CDR3 length equals 13 residues. Trimming took 4 bases from V and 7 from J, leaving 10 bases between them. The CDR3 DNA reads TGTGCCAGCAGTTGGACTGCTATCGGGGAGCTGTTTTTT. It codes for CASSWTAIGELFF.

The chain recombines TRBV27 with TRBJ1-2; 7 bases line up with TRBD1. V was pared by 1 base and J by 8 bases, with 4 bases of the junction left unmatched. This CDR3 contains 13 residues. Germline V CDR1 and CDR2: MNHEY, SMNVEV (reference sequence). The CDR3 nucleotides are TGTGCCAGCAGTTTATGGAGGGGGCACGGCTACACCTTC. Residues: CASSLWRGHGYTF.

This clone was observed a single time. The V gene is TRBV6-4, the J gene TRBJ2-2; no clear D gene. This CDR3 region has 13 residues. Between the trimmed V and J ends, which lost 3 bases and 4 bases, there was a span of 6 bases. Germline loops: CDR1 MRHNA, CDR2 SNTAGT. The CDR3 here is CASSESSTGELFF. The CDR3 DNA reads TGTGCCAGCAGTGAATCCAGCACCGGGGAGCTGTTTTTT.

A single count supports this clone. This sequence joins TRBV27 and TRBJ2-5, with D possibly TRBD2 on 6 matching bases. Germline lookup yields CDR1 MNHEY and CDR2 SMNVEV (reference sequence). This CDR3 has 16 amino acids. V lost 7 bases, J lost 2 bases, and 20 bases lay in between. CDR3 loop: CASILHFGAGQETQYF. CDR3 sequence (DNA): TGTGCCAGCATACTCCACTTCGGGGCGGGGCAAGAGACCCAGTACTTC.

The chain links TRBV10-1 to TRBJ2-7; 11 bases map to TRBD2. The CDR3 length is 16 residues. CDR1 is WNHNN and CDR2 is SYGVQD in the germline V gene (reference sequence). V lost 5 bases to trimming and J lost 1 base; unmatched junction nucleotides: 7. The CDR3 DNA reads TGCGCCAGCAGTATTAGCGGGGGGGCCGGATCCTACGAGCAGTACTTC. Translation gives CASSISGGAGSYEQYF.

The chain uses TRBV9 and TRBJ2-7; TRBD2 agrees at 9 bases. The junction had 8 bases not matched to a gene; V was cut back by 3 bases and J by 7 bases. From germline, CDR1 is SGDLS and CDR2 YYNGEE. This CDR3 spans 14 amino acids. CDR3 amino acids: CASSAGGGAQEQYF. The CDR3 bases are TGTGCCAGCAGCGCGGGCGGGGGGGCCCAGGAGCAGTACTTC.

This clone was seen many times. Other DNA variants within this sample encode the same CDR3. This chain joins TRBV2 and TRBJ1-5; D unresolved. Per the germline V gene, CDR1 is SNHLY and CDR2 is FYNNEI. The germline V and J ends were trimmed by 1 base and 0 bases, with 10 bases remaining between them. This CDR3 has 16 amino acids. The DNA for the CDR3 is TGTGCCAGCAGTGAAGAAGAGGATTATAGCAATCAGCCCCAGCATTTT. Amino acids: CASSEEEDYSNQPQHF.

The chain joins TRBV28 to TRBJ1-2; 10 bases align to TRBD1. Germline V gene data show CDR1 as MDHEN and CDR2 as SYDVKM. The CDR3 spans 14 residues. The ends lost 6 bases at V and 8 bases at J; junction bases unmatched: 9. The CDR3: CASRPRQGAGGYTF. CDR3 nucleotides: TGTGCCAGCAGACCAAGACAGGGGGCTGGCGGCTACACCTTC.

The V call is TRBV28, the J call TRBJ1-5; D is unclear. The germline V and J ends were trimmed by 5 bases and 10 bases, with 9 bases remaining between them. The CDR3 consists of 11 residues. In germline, CDR1 is MDHEN, CDR2 SYDVKM. The DNA of the CDR3 is TGTGCCAGCAGTCTTCCGGACCCCCAGCATTTT. This codes for CASSLPDPQHF.

V gene TRBV7-3 combines with J gene TRBJ2-2; 7 bases map to TRBD2. This CDR3 region has 15 residues. The V segment lost 3 bases and the J segment 4 bases; nucleotides outside the gene matches: 5. CDR1 SGHTA and CDR2 FQGTGA come from the germline V gene. CDR3 in DNA: TGTGCCAGCAGCTTGCAGGGAGGGCGCACCGGGGAGCTGTTTTTT. Protein: CASSLQGGRTGELFF.